This T cell receptor beta chain originates from a study of CD8 T cells in ankylosing spondylitis. To note about this clonotype: Its target is not known.

Broader study findings: Clones linked to the disease showed a CD8+ phenotype. They occurred at relatively low frequencies in peripheral blood. What appeared characteristic of ankylosing spondylitis blood was a TCR beta motif of eight highly homologous variants.

CDR1 MNHEY and CDR2 SVGEGT come from the germline V gene. Trimming removed 2 bases from V and 6 bases from J, with 10 bases in between. The CDR3 runs to 13 residues. TCRdb called the 5' RACE reads again in MiXCR, with one record for every CDR3 protein. The table lists around 480,000 distinct CDR3 sequences, 17% of them singletons. Specimen: blood, either unsorted or a sorted T cell fraction (not recorded which). The chain uses TRBV6-2 or TRBV6-3 and TRBJ1-2; D is unresolved. The receptor was isolated from a male donor with ankylosing spondylitis. This CDR3 reads CASSYERVDGYTF. CDR3 sequence (DNA): TGTGCCAGCAGTTACGAAAGGGTTGATGGCTACACCTTC.